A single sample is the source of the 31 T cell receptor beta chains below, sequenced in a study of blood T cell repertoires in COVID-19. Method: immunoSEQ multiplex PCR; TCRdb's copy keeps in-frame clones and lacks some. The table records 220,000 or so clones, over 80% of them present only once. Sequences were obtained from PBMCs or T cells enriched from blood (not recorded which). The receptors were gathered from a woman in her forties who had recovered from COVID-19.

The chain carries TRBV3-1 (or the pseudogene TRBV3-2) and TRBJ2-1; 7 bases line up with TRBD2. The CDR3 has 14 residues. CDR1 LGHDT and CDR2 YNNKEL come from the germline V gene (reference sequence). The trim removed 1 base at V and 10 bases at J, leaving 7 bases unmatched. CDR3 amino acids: CASSQGLREKEQFF. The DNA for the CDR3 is TGTGCCAGCAGCCAAGGTTTGCGGGAGAAAGAGCAGTTCTTC.

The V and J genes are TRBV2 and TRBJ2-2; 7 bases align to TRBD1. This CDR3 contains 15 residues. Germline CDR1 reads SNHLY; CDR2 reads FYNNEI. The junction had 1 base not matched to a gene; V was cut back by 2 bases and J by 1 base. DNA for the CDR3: TGTGCCAGCAGTGAAAGGGGGCTGAACACCGGGGAGCTGTTTTTT. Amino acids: CASSERGLNTGELFF.

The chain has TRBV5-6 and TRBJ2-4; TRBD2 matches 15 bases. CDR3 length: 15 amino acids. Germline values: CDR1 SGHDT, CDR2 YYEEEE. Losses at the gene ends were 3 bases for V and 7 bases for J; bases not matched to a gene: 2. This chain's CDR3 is CASSSGTSGRNIQYF. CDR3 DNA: TGTGCCAGCAGCTCCGGGACTAGCGGGAGGAACATTCAGTACTTC.

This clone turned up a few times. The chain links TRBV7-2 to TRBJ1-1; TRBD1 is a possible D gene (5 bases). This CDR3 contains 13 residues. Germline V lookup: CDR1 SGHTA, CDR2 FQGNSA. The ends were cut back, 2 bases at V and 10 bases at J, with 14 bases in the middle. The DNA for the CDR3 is TGTGCCAGCAGCTTAAGGGGCCAGATCCGAGCTTTCTTT. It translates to CASSLRGQIRAFF.

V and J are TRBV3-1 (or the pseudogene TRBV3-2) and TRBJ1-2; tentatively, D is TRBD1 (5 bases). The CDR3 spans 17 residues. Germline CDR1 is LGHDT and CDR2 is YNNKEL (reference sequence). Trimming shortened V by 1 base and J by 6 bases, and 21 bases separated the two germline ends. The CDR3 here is CASSQAKGEGLFDGYTF. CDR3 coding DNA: TGTGCCAGCAGCCAAGCGAAGGGAGAGGGACTTTTCGATGGCTACACCTTC.

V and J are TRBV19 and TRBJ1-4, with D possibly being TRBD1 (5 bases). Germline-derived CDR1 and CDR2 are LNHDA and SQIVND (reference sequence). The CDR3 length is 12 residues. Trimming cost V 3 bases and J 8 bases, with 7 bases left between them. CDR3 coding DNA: TGTGCCAGTAGTATGGGGGGGGAAAAACTGTTTTTT. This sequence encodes CASSMGGEKLFF.

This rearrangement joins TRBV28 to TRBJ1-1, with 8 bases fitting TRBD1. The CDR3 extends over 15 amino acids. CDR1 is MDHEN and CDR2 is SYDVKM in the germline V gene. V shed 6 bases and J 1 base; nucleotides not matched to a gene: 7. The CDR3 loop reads CASSGQGTWNTEAFF. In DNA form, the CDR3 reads TGTGCCAGCAGCGGACAGGGAACCTGGAACACTGAAGCTTTCTTT. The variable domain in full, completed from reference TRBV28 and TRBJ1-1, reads DVKVTQSSRYLVKRTGEKVFLECVQDMDHENMFWYRQDPGLGLRLIYFSYDVKMKEKGDIPEGYSVSREKKERFSLILESASTNQTSMYLCASSGQGTWNTEAFFGQGTRLTVV.

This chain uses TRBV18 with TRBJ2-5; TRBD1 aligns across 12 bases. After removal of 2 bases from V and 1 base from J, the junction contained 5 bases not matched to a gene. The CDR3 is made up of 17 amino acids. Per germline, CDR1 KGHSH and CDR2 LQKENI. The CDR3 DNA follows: TGTGCCAGCTCACCAGGGACAGGGGGCTCGGGCCAAGAGACCCAGTACTTC. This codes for CASSPGTGGSGQETQYF.

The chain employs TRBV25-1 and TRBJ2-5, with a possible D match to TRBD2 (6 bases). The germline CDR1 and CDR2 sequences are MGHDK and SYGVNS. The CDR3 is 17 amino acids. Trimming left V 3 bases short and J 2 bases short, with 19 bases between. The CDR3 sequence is CASSETIRGNKQETQYF. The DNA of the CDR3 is TGTGCCAGCAGTGAGACCATCCGGGGGAACAAGCAAGAGACCCAGTACTTC.

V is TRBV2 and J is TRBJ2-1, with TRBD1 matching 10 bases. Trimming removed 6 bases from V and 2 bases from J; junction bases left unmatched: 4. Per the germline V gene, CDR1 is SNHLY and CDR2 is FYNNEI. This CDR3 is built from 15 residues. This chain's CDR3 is CASSPGQGTYNEQFF. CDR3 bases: TGTGCCAGCAGCCCGGGACAGGGGACCTACAATGAGCAGTTCTTC.

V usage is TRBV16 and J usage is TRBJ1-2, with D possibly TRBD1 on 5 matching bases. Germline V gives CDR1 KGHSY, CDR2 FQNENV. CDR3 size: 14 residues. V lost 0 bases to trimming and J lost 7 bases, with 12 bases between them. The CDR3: CASSQSGAQGGYTF. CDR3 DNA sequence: TGTGCCAGCAGCCAATCTGGGGCCCAGGGTGGCTACACCTTC.

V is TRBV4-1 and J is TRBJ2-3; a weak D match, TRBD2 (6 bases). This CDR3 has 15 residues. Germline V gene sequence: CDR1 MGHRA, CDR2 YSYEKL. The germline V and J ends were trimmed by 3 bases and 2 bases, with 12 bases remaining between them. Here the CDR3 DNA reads TGCGCCAGCAGCCACCTCGGGACTCCCACAGATACGCAGTATTTT. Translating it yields CASSHLGTPTDTQYF.

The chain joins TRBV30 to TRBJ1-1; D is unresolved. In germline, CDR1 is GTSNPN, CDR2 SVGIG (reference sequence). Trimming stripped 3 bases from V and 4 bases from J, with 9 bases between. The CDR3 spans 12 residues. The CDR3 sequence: CAWRQASTEAFF. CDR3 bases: TGTGCCTGGAGGCAAGCGAGCACTGAAGCTTTCTTT.

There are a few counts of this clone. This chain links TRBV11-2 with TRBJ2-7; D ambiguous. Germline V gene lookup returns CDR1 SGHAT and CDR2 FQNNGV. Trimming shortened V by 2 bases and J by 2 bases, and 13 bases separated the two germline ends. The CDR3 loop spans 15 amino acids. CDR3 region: CASSLSLTYTYEQYF. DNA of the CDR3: TGTGCCAGCAGCTTATCGCTGACTTACACCTACGAGCAGTACTTC.

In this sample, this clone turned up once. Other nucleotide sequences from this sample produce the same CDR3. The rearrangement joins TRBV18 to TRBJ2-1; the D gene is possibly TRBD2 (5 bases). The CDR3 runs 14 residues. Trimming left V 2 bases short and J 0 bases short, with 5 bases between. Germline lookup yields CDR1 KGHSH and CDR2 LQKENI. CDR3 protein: CASSPGSSYNEQFF. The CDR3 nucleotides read TGTGCCAGCTCACCAGGGAGCTCCTACAATGAGCAGTTCTTC.

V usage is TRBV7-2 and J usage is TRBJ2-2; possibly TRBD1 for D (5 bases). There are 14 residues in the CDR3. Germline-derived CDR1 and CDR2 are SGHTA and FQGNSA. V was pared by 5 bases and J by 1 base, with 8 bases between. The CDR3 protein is CASSPTGNTGELFF. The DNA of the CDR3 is TGTGCCAGCAGCCCTACAGGGAACACCGGGGAGCTGTTTTTT.

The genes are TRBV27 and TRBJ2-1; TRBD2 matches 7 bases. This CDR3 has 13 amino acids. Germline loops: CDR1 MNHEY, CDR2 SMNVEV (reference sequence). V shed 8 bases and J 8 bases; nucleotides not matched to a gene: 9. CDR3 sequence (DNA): TGTGCCAGCTGCTTGGGAGGGCCACATGAGCAGTTCTTC. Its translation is CASCLGGPHEQFF.

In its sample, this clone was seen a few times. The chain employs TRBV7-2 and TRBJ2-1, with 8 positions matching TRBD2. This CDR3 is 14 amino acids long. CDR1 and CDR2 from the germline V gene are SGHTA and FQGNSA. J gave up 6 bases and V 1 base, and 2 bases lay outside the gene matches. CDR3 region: CASSLVGTSNEQFF. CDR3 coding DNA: TGTGCCAGCAGCTTAGTGGGGACTAGCAATGAGCAGTTCTTC. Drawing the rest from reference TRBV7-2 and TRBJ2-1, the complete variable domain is GAGVSQSPSNKVTEKGKDVELRCDPISGHTALYWYRQSLGQGLEFLIYFQGNSAPDKSGLPSDRFSAERTGGSVSTLTIQRTQQEDSAVYLCASSLVGTSNEQFFGPGTRLTVL.

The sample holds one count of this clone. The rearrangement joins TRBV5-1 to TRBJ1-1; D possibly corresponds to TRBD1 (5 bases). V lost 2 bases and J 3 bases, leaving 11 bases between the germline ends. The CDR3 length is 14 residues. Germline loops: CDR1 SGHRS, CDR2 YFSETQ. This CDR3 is CASSLTGLDTEAFF. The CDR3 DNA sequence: TGCGCCAGCAGCTTAACAGGATTGGACACTGAAGCTTTCTTT.

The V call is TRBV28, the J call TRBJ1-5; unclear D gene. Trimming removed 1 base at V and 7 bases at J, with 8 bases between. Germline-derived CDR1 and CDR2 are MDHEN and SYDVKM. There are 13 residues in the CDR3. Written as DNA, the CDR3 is TGTGCCAGCAGTTTATCGGCGGGGCAGCCCCAGCATTTT. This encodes CASSLSAGQPQHF.

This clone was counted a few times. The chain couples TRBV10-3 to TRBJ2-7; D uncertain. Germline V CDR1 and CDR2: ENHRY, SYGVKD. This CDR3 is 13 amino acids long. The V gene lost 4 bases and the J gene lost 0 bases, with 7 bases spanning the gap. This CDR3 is CAISAYSSYEQYF. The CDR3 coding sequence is TGTGCCATCAGTGCCTACAGCTCCTACGAGCAGTACTTC.

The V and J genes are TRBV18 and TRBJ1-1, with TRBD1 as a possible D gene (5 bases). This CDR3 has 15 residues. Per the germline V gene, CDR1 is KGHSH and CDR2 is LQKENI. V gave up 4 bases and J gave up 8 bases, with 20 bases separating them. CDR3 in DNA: TGTGCCAGCTCACTCCGGGGTCGGGGAGGGGAGGAAGCTTTCTTT. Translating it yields CASSLRGRGGEEAFF.

The CDR3 coding sequence is TGTGCCAGCACTCACGCGCAGGCGTACCAAGAGACCCAGTACTTC. This encodes CASTHAQAYQETQYF. J is TRBJ2-5 and V is TRBV7-9; D call uncertain. The CDR3 has 15 amino acids. Trimming left V 7 bases short and J 0 bases short, with 15 bases between. Germline V gene data show CDR1 as SEHNR and CDR2 as FQNEAQ (reference sequence). Combining the CDR3 with reference TRBV7-9 and TRBJ2-5 gives the whole variable domain DTGVSQNPRHKITKRGQNVTFRCDPISEHNRLYWYRQTLGQGPEFLTYFQNEAQLEKSRLLSDRFSAERPKGSFSTLEIQRTEQGDSAMYLCASTHAQAYQETQYFGPGTRLLVL.

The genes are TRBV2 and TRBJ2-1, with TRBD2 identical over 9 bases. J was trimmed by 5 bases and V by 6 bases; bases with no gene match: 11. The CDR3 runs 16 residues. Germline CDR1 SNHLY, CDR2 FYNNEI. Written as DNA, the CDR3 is TGTGCCAGCAGCGCAATGGGACTAGCTACTAACAATGAGCAGTTCTTC. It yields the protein CASSAMGLATNNEQFF.

CDR3: CASSVEGPGLAGHETQYF. CDR3 nucleotides: TGTGCCAGCAGCGTAGAGGGACCGGGACTAGCGGGACATGAGACCCAGTACTTC. The rearrangement links TRBV9 to TRBJ2-5, with 13 nucleotides matching TRBD2. J gave up 5 bases and V 0 bases, and 10 bases lay outside the gene matches. CDR1 and CDR2 from the germline V gene are SGDLS and YYNGEE. This CDR3 has 18 amino acids.

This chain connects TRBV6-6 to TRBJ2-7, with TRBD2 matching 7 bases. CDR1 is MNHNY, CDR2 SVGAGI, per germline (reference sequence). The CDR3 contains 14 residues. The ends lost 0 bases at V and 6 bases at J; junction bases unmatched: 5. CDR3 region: CASSYSGLVGEQYF. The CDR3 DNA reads TGTGCCAGCAGTTACTCAGGACTAGTCGGCGAGCAGTACTTC.

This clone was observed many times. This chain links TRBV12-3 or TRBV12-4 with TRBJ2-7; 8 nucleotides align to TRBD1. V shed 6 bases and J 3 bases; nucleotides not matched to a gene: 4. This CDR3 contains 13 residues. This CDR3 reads CASRLTGGYEQYF. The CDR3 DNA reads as TGTGCCAGCAGGCTTACAGGGGGCTACGAGCAGTACTTC.

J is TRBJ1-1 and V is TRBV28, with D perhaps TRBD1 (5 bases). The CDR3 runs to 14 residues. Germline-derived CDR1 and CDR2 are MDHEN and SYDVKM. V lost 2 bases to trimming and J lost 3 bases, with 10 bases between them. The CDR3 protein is CASSLGGVDTEAFF. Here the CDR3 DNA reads TGTGCCAGCAGTTTAGGGGGGGTGGACACTGAAGCTTTCTTT.

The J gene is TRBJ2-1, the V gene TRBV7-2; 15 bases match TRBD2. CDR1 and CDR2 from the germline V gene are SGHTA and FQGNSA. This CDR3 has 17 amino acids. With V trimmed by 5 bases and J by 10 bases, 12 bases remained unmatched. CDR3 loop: CASSPGLAGGPLHEQFF. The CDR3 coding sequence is TGTGCCAGCAGCCCCGGACTAGCGGGAGGGCCTCTCCACGAGCAGTTCTTC. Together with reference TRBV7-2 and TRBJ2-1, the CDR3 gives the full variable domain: GAGVSQSPSNKVTEKGKDVELRCDPISGHTALYWYRQSLGQGLEFLIYFQGNSAPDKSGLPSDRFSAERTGGSVSTLTIQRTQQEDSAVYLCASSPGLAGGPLHEQFFGPGTRLTVL.

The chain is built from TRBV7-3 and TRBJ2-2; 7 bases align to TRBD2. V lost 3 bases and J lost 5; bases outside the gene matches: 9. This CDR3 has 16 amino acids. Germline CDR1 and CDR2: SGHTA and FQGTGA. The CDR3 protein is CASSFEGGSPTGELFF. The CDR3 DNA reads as TGTGCCAGCAGCTTTGAGGGCGGGAGCCCTACCGGGGAGCTGTTTTTT.

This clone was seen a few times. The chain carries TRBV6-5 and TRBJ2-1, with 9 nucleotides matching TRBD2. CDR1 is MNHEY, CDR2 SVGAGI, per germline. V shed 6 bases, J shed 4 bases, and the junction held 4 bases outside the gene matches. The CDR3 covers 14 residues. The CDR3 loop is CASRLGLAYNEQFF. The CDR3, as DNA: TGTGCCAGCAGACTGGGACTAGCTTACAATGAGCAGTTCTTC.